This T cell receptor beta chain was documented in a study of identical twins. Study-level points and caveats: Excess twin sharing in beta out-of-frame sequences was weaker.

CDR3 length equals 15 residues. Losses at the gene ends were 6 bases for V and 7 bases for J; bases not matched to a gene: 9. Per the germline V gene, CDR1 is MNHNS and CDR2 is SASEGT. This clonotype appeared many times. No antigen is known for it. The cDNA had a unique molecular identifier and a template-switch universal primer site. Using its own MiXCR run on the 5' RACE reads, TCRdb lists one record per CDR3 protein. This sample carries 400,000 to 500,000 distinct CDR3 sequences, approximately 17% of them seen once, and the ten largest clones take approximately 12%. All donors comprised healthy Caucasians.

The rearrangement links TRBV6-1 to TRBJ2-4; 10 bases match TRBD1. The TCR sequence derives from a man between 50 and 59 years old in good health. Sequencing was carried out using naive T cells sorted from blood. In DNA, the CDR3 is TGTGCCAGCAGGGCCGGGACAGGGGCAGGCAACATTCAGTACTTC. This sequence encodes CASRAGTGAGNIQYF.